This TCR beta chain was obtained from a study of blood T cells in healthy people across ages. Study results and limitations: The unknown donor CMV status may have confounded expanded clonotype changes.

Each sample used at least 6.5 million PBMCs. With each sample, at least 5.5 micrograms of total RNA were extracted. Through a sample-barcoded 5' primer and a J-beta primer mix, a second PCR was run for roughly 7 to 12 cycles. TCRdb recomputed calls from the 5' RACE reads with MiXCR, one row per CDR3 protein. The sample shows 650,000 to 800,000 distinct CDR3 sequences, more than 40% of them seen only once. With 5 bases removed from V and 2 bases from J, the gap between germline ends came to 9 bases. Germline V lookup: CDR1 SQVTM, CDR2 ANQGSEA. This CDR3 region has 12 residues. This clonotype has just a few counts. Antigen: not known.

This chain connects TRBV29-1 to TRBJ1-2, with D perhaps matching TRBD1 (6 bases). Sequenced input: blood. The source of this sequence is a man aged 60-69 years in good health. CDR3: CSVFTGNYGYTF. The CDR3 DNA sequence: TGCAGCGTTTTCACAGGGAACTATGGCTACACCTTC.